Presented here are 8 T cell receptor beta chains from one specimen sequenced in a study of blood T cell repertoires in COVID-19. This table comes from immunoSEQ multiplex PCR, and its TCRdb copy is limited to in-frame clones, with some not included. The repertoire consists of under 350,000 clones, with around 87% occurring once and the leading ten covering about 1.2%. Sequenced material: peripheral blood. The receptors come from a man between 70 and 80 years old with acute or convalescent COVID-19.

The chain combines TRBV7-2 with TRBJ2-7, with D perhaps TRBD1 (6 bases). V gave up 3 bases and J gave up 0 bases, with 12 bases separating them. The CDR3 totals 15 residues. Per the germline V gene, CDR1 is SGHTA and CDR2 is FQGNSA. The CDR3 DNA follows: TGTGCCAGCAGCTTGGGGGCGCCCCTCTCCTACGAGCAGTACTTC. Translating gives CASSLGAPLSYEQYF.

The chain carries TRBV28 and TRBJ2-2; the D is unclear. V was trimmed by 6 bases and J by 4 bases, leaving 12 bases between them. The length of the CDR3 is 14 residues. Germline V lookup: CDR1 MDHEN, CDR2 SYDVKM. DNA for the CDR3: TGTGCCAGCAGAACTCGGTTTCCCACCGGGGAGCTGTTTTTT. Residues: CASRTRFPTGELFF.

The chain is built from TRBV4-2 and TRBJ1-1; D uncertain. Germline CDR1 LGHNA, CDR2 YNFKEQ. CDR3 size: 13 residues. The germline V and J ends were trimmed by 1 base and 5 bases, with 8 bases remaining between them. The CDR3 here is CASSQVAGTEAFF. The CDR3 DNA reads TGTGCCAGCAGCCAAGTTGCGGGGACTGAAGCTTTCTTT.

This clone was picked up one time. The chain has TRBV3-1 (or the pseudogene TRBV3-2) and TRBJ1-4; D ambiguous. Trimming took 1 base from V and 0 from J, leaving 3 bases between them. CDR1 LGHDT and CDR2 YNNKEL come from the germline V gene (reference sequence). The CDR3 loop spans 14 amino acids. The CDR3 here is CASSQASTNEKLFF. CDR3 in DNA: TGTGCCAGCAGCCAAGCTTCAACTAATGAAAAACTGTTTTTT.

This chain links TRBV7-2 with TRBJ2-7, with 7 bases fitting TRBD1. The J segment lost 1 base and the V segment lost 3 bases, leaving 6 bases of the junction unmatched. The CDR3 spans 15 residues. Germline-derived CDR1 and CDR2 are SGHTA and FQGNSA. The CDR3 region is CASSFMGQISYEQYF. The CDR3 coding sequence is TGTGCCAGCAGCTTCATGGGACAGATTTCCTACGAGCAGTACTTC.

This chain uses TRBV11-2 with TRBJ1-3, with D uncertain. V was shortened by 0 bases and J by 7 bases, with 10 bases between the two germline ends. There are 14 residues in the CDR3. CDR1 is SGHAT, CDR2 FQNNGV, per germline. The CDR3 coding sequence is TGTGCCAGCAGCTTAGATTACAATGCCAACACCATATATTTT. Protein sequence: CASSLDYNANTIYF.

V usage is TRBV6-5 and J usage is TRBJ1-5; D is perhaps TRBD1 (6 bases). Germline CDR1 is MNHEY and CDR2 is SVGAGI. V shed 7 bases and J shed 7 bases, with 14 bases lying between them. The CDR3 covers 13 residues. This CDR3 is CASKSGAYQPQHF. CDR3 sequence (DNA): TGTGCCAGCAAGTCAGGGGCGTACCAGCCCCAGCATTTT.

The chain joins TRBV4-2 to TRBJ2-7; D gene ambiguous. In germline, CDR1 is LGHNA, CDR2 YNFKEQ. The CDR3 has 13 residues. Trimming took off 5 bases at V and 0 bases at J, with 8 bases between the two ends. CDR3 region: CASSTTASYEQYF. The DNA for the CDR3 is TGTGCCAGCAGCACTACGGCCTCCTACGAGCAGTACTTC.